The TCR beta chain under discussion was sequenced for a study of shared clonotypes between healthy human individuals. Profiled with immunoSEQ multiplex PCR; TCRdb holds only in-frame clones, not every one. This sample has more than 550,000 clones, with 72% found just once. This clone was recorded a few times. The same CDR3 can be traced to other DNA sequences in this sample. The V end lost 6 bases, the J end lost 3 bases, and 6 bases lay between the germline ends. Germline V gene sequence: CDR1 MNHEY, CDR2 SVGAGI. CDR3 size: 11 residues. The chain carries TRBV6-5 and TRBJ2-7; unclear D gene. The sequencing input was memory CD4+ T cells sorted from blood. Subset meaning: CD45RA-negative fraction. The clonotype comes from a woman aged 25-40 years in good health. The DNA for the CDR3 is TGTGCCAGCAGCCGAAACTACGAGCAGTACTTC. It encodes CASSRNYEQYF.